The 3 T cell receptor beta chains reported below all come from one sample, sequenced in a study of T cell responses to AZD1222 COVID-19 vaccine. Only in-frame clones appear in the TCRdb table, and some are missing; sequencing was by immunoSEQ multiplex PCR. This table has around 78,000 clones, over 85% appearing once. Sequencing was performed on peripheral blood, taken on day 0 of AZD1222 vaccination. The receptors derive from an adult in good health.

This chain connects TRBV3-1 (or the pseudogene TRBV3-2) to TRBJ1-1; D might be TRBD1 (5 bases). Germline CDR1 reads LGHDT; CDR2 reads YNNKEL (reference sequence). V was trimmed by 0 bases and J by 4 bases, leaving 15 bases between them. This CDR3 region has 16 residues. CDR3 DNA sequence: TGTGCCAGCAGCCAAGATGCCAGGGCCTCAGGCACTGAAGCTTTCTTT. It is translated as CASSQDARASGTEAFF.

V usage is TRBV7-8 and J usage is TRBJ1-4, with 7 bases aligning to TRBD1. V was pared by 5 bases and J by 11 bases, with 11 bases of the junction left unmatched. There are 14 residues in the CDR3. Germline values: CDR1 SGHVS, CDR2 FQNEAQ. The CDR3 DNA reads TGTGCCAGCAGCCTTGACAGGGAAGTATGGAAACTGTTTTTT. Translated: CASSLDREVWKLFF. Supplemented by reference TRBV7-8 and TRBJ1-4, the full variable domain reads GAGVSQSPRYKVAKRGQDVALRCDPISGHVSLFWYQQALGQGPEFLTYFQNEAQLDKSGLPSDRFFAERPEGSVSTLKIQRTQQEDSAVYLCASSLDREVWKLFFGSGTQLSVL.

The chain links TRBV21-1 to TRBJ1-4. TRBV21-1 is classified as a pseudogene. This CDR3 has 19 residues. The CDR3 bases are TGTGCCAGCAGCCTCAAAGGTAGTCAAAGAATATTCACTAATGAAAAACTGTTTTTT. Encoded protein: CASSLKGSQRIFTNEKLFF.